These T cell receptor beta chains were read from a single sample in a study of blood T cell repertoires in COVID-19. The data were produced by immunoSEQ multiplex PCR, yet TCRdb's version contains in-frame clones alone and is incomplete. Seen here are 180,000 or so clones, around 78% observed once, and the top ten hold approximately 3%. Source material: peripheral blood. The receptor set was obtained from a woman over 75 with active or convalescent COVID-19. The CDR3 runs from the conserved cysteine through the conserved F or W. D genes are given only for firm matches. Clone size is shown for a subset of rows, as once, few, many or a class of expanded clone.

TRBJ1-2	few	TRBV6-5	.	TGTGCCAGCAGTCCCAGGGACAACCTGGTGGATGGCTACACCTTC	CASSPRDNLVDGYTF
TRBJ1-6	.	TRBV18	TRBD1	TGTGCCAGCTCAAGCCACCCCGGACAGGGGAATTCACCCCTCCACTTT	CASSSHPGQGNSPLHF
TRBJ1-4	.	TRBV4-1	TRBD1	TGCGCCAGCAGCCAAGGGACAGGGGATGAAAAACTGTTTTTT	CASSQGTGDEKLFF
TRBJ1-6	.	TRBV5-8	.	TGTGCCAGCAGCTTGGCAGGGCCTCCCTCACCCCTCCACTTT	CASSLAGPPSPLHF
TRBJ2-5	.	TRBV5-1	.	TGCGCCAGCAGCTTGGCTTCCTCGCAAGAGACCCAGTACTTC	CASSLASSQETQYF
TRBJ2-5	once	TRBV28	.	TGTGCCAGCACCCCCCTGGGGCGAGAGACCCAGTACTTC	CASTPLGRETQYF
TRBJ2-3	.	TRBV24-1	TRBD2	TGTGCCGCCAGTGATATCGGGGGGTGGGACACAGATACGCAGTATTTT	CAASDIGGWDTDTQYF
TRBJ1-1	.	TRBV7-8	.	TGTGCCAGCAGCTCCCACCGAGGGGGGGACACTGAAGCTTTCTTT	CASSSHRGGDTEAFF
TRBJ1-4	.	TRBV6-1	TRBD1	TGTGCCAGCAGTGAAGGGGACAGGGGGTTTTTT	CASSEGDRGFF
TRBJ1-2	few	TRBV28	TRBD1	TGTGCCGAACAGGGGACCAACTATGGCTACACCTTC	CAEQGTNYGYTF
TRBJ1-3	.	TRBV3-1/TRBV3-2	.	TGTGCCAGCAGCCAGGGGGCATCTGGAAACACCATATATTTT	CASSQGASGNTIYF
TRBJ2-7	once	TRBV9	.	TGTGCCAGCAGCCCCCCTAATGGGCAGGGGTTCGGCGAGCAGTACTTC	CASSPPNGQGFGEQYF
TRBJ2-7	.	TRBV10-3	TRBD1	TGTGCCATCAGTGAGCAGGGGGCTCCCTACGAGCAGTACTTC	CAISEQGAPYEQYF
TRBJ1-5	.	TRBV5-1	TRBD1	TGCGCCAGCAGCCCTGGTATTCAGGGGGCAGGGCAGCCCCAGCATTTT	CASSPGIQGAGQPQHF